This T cell receptor (beta chain) was captured by sequencing in a study of blood T cell repertoires in COVID-19. The V gene end was trimmed by 8 bases and the J gene end by 4 bases; junction bases not matched to a gene: 0. Germline V gives CDR1 MNHNY, CDR2 SVGAGI (reference sequence). The CDR3 contains 12 residues. Sequencing used immunoSEQ multiplex PCR; TCRdb keeps in-frame clones, though not all of them. The table includes roughly 35,000 clones, 75% to 90% detected once. The chain employs TRBV6-6 and TRBJ1-1, with TRBD1 matching over 11 bases. This TCR came from a man in his sixties or seventies with acute or convalescent COVID-19. The sequencing input was peripheral blood. The CDR3 nucleotides read TGTGCCAGCGGGACAGGGGGCACTGAAGCTTTCTTT. Protein product: CASGTGGTEAFF.